This T cell receptor beta chain came from a study of neurological immune-mediated disorders. CDR3 length: 17 amino acids. Per the germline V gene, CDR1 is SGHVS and CDR2 is FQNEAQ. Germline trimming cut 0 bases from V and 0 bases from J; bases unmatched to any gene: 3. The team produced cDNA through 5'RACE using 10-nucleotide random UMIs. TCRdb processed the 5' RACE reads anew with MiXCR; each CDR3 protein has one entry. The sample records about 71,000 distinct CDR3 sequences, roughly 15% being singletons. Time point described: longitudinal time-point 1 (baseline). PBMCs numbering 2 million and stored at -80 C yielded the unsorted libraries.

Input material: PBMCs. The clonotype was recovered from a female donor with HTLV-1-associated myelopathy (HAM/TSP). This chain links TRBV7-8 with TRBJ2-1; 9 positions match TRBD2. The CDR3 spells CASSLALAGSSYNEQFF. The CDR3 coding sequence is TGTGCCAGCAGCTTAGCGCTAGCGGGGAGCTCCTACAATGAGCAGTTCTTC. Supplemented by reference TRBV7-8 and TRBJ2-1, the full variable domain reads GAGVSQSPRYKVAKRGQDVALRCDPISGHVSLFWYQQALGQGPEFLTYFQNEAQLDKSGLPSDRFFAERPEGSVSTLKIQRTQQEDSAVYLCASSLALAGSSYNEQFFGPGTRLTVL.